What follows are 18 T cell receptor beta chains derived from one specimen sequenced in a study of T cell responses to AZD1222 COVID-19 vaccine. The method was immunoSEQ multiplex PCR; TCRdb's version includes in-frame clones alone and lacks a portion of them. The data show about 200,000 clones, more than 80% seen once. The material was peripheral blood, obtained 28 days after the second dose of the MenACWY control vaccine. These receptors all stem from an adult who received the MenACWY meningococcal vaccine as a control.

This sequence joins TRBV6-4 and TRBJ2-1; a possible D gene is TRBD1 (6 bases). The length of the CDR3 is 17 residues. The V and J ends lost 3 bases and 1 base respectively, with 16 bases between them. Germline V CDR1 and CDR2: MRHNA, SNTAGT. The CDR3 nucleotides are TGTGCCAGCAGTGAGACCATCAGGGGTCCTTCCTACAATGAGCAGTTCTTC. Amino acid sequence: CASSETIRGPSYNEQFF.

In regard to this clone: The same CDR3 is also encoded by other DNA sequences in this sample. J is TRBJ1-2 and V is TRBV12-3 or TRBV12-4; D gene uncertain. V was clipped by 4 bases and J by 2 bases, with 5 bases between them. The length of the CDR3 is 12 residues. Written as DNA, the CDR3 is TGTGCCAGCAGTTCCTCAAACTATGGCTACACCTTC. Protein: CASSSSNYGYTF.

About this clone: The junction does not match germline at one end; this may be a read error. The V call is TRBV30, the J call TRBJ1-1; 7 nucleotides match TRBD1. The CDR3 loop spans 14 amino acids. Germline loops: CDR1 GTSNPN, CDR2 SVGIG (reference sequence). The CDR3 DNA reads TGTGCCTGGAGCTCAATACCACAGGGGCTTGGGGGCGGGTTC. Encoded protein: CAWSSIPQGLGGGF.

The CDR3 DNA reads TGTGCCAGCACCTTGGAACTTGTCCCCGGGGAGCTGTTTTTT. Encoded protein: CASTLELVPGELFF. V usage is TRBV7-2 and J usage is TRBJ2-2; D uncertain. Germline-derived CDR1 and CDR2 are SGHTA and FQGNSA. The V and J ends lost 7 bases and 6 bases respectively, with 15 bases between them. CDR3 length equals 14 residues.

This sequence joins TRBV5-4 and TRBJ1-1, with 7 bases identical to TRBD1. The CDR3 length is 13 residues. Germline CDR1 and CDR2: SGHNT and YYREEE (reference sequence). J gave up 10 bases and V 2 bases, and 8 bases lay outside the gene matches. The CDR3 sequence: CASSLPTGYGAFF. The CDR3 DNA reads as TGTGCCAGCAGCTTACCGACAGGGTACGGAGCTTTCTTT. Variable domain in full (rest from reference TRBV5-4 and TRBJ1-1): ETGVTQSPTHLIKTRGQQVTLRCSSQSGHNTVSWYQQALGQGPQFIFQYYREEENGRGNFPPRFSGLQFPNYSSELNVNALELDDSALYLCASSLPTGYGAFFGQGTRLTVV.

The chain couples TRBV28 to TRBJ1-5; D call uncertain. CDR3 length equals 14 residues. The germline V gene encodes CDR1 MDHEN and CDR2 SYDVKM. V lost 1 base and J lost 4, with 8 bases in between. The CDR3 DNA reads as TGTGCCAGCAGTTTATCTGCGGGGAATCAGCCCCAGCATTTT. It translates to CASSLSAGNQPQHF.

The rearrangement joins TRBV5-1 to TRBJ1-3; 8 bases line up with TRBD1. CDR3 size: 15 residues. In germline, CDR1 is SGHRS, CDR2 YFSETQ. The junction had 7 bases not matched to a gene; V was cut back by 4 bases and J by 4 bases. This chain's CDR3 is CASSERQGRGNTIYF. The CDR3 nucleotides are TGCGCCAGCAGCGAGAGACAGGGGAGAGGAAACACCATATATTTT.

J is TRBJ2-7 and V is TRBV15; TRBD1 aligns across 7 bases. CDR1 LNHNV and CDR2 YYDKDF come from the germline V gene (reference sequence). V shed 0 bases, J shed 0 bases, and the junction held 11 bases outside the gene matches. The CDR3 contains 18 residues. CDR3 sequence: CATSRDRTGPLRSYEQYF. CDR3 nucleotides: TGTGCCACCAGCAGAGATAGGACAGGTCCTCTCCGCTCCTACGAGCAGTACTTC.

The CDR3 coding sequence is TGTGCCAGCAGCCCACAGGGGGGTAGGAGCTATGGCTACACCTTC. Residues: CASSPQGGRSYGYTF. The V call is TRBV7-3, the J call TRBJ1-2, with TRBD1 matching over 8 bases. V dropped 5 bases and J dropped 4; count of bases not matched to a gene: 9. This CDR3 spans 15 amino acids. Germline lookup yields CDR1 SGHTA and CDR2 FQGTGA.

This clone was seen a single time. The genes are TRBV4-3 and TRBJ1-1; possibly TRBD1 for D (5 bases). Looked up from germline, CDR1 is LGHNA and CDR2 is YSLEER. The CDR3 extends over 14 amino acids. V lost 4 bases to trimming and J lost 7 bases, with 16 bases between them. DNA of the CDR3: TGCGCCAGCAGCCTTTCGGGGGGTCCCGGTGAAGCTTTCTTT. It specifies CASSLSGGPGEAFF.

This CDR3 reads CASNPKGRMNTEAFF. As DNA, the CDR3 is TGTGCCAGCAATCCTAAAGGACGGATGAACACTGAAGCTTTCTTT. The V gene is TRBV11-1, the J gene TRBJ1-1; D unclear. The CDR3 has 15 residues. The V gene's germline CDR1 is SGHAT and CDR2 FQDESV (reference sequence). Trimming removed 7 bases from V and 0 bases from J, with 15 bases in between. The full variable domain, with the rest looked up from reference TRBV11-1 and TRBJ1-1, is EAEVAQSPRYKITEKSQAVAFWCDPISGHATLYWYRQILGQGPELLVQFQDESVVDDSQLPKDRFSAERLKGVDSTLKIQPAELGDSAMYLCASNPKGRMNTEAFFGQGTRLTVV.

The chain employs TRBV9 and TRBJ1-1, with 9 positions matching TRBD1. The CDR3 runs to 15 residues. Germline V gives CDR1 SGDLS, CDR2 YYNGEE. The ends lost 0 bases at V and 4 bases at J; junction bases unmatched: 4. CDR3 in amino acids: CASSVGDRVVTEAFF. CDR3 bases: TGTGCCAGCAGCGTAGGGGACAGGGTAGTCACTGAAGCTTTCTTT.

J is TRBJ2-6 and V is TRBV19, with D hard to call. Trimming stripped 6 bases from V and 12 bases from J, with 21 bases between. The CDR3 has 15 residues. Germline V gene data show CDR1 as LNHDA and CDR2 as SQIVND (reference sequence). In DNA form, the CDR3 reads TGTGCCAGTAGCCAACCAGGTAGGACCGGTGGCGTCCTGACTTTC. Amino acid sequence: CASSQPGRTGGVLTF.

The chain combines TRBV6-6 with TRBJ2-5; TRBD2 is a possible D gene (5 bases). In germline, CDR1 is MNHNY, CDR2 SVGAGI (reference sequence). The CDR3 loop spans 15 amino acids. Trimming removed 6 bases from V and 4 bases from J, with 18 bases in between. Written as DNA, the CDR3 is TGTGCCAGCAGCTTGGGCCTAGCTGTCGGAGAGACCCAGTACTTC. It codes for CASSLGLAVGETQYF.

V and J are TRBV24-1 and TRBJ2-1; the match to TRBD2 covers 12 bases. CDR1 and CDR2 (germline): KGHDR, SFDVKD. Unmatched junction bases numbered 8, after V lost 5 bases and J lost 7 bases. The CDR3 has 16 residues. DNA of the CDR3: TGTGCCACCAGTGGAGGGACTAGCGGGCCCAGGAATGAGCAGTTCTTC. It encodes CATSGGTSGPRNEQFF.

The chain is built from TRBV11-3 and TRBJ2-7, with a weak D call TRBD1 (6 bases). This CDR3 has 14 residues. The V end lost 5 bases, the J end lost 2 bases, and 13 bases lay between the germline ends. Per germline, CDR1 SGHNT and CDR2 YENEEA. The CDR3 reads CASSQGHSPYEQYF. CDR3 DNA sequence: TGTGCCAGCAGCCAGGGACATAGTCCCTACGAGCAGTACTTC.

This clone occurred a few times. The rearrangement links TRBV6-5 to TRBJ1-4; D gene ambiguous. The CDR3 consists of 15 residues. V lost 7 bases to trimming and J lost 7 bases, with 19 bases between them. In germline, CDR1 is MNHEY, CDR2 SVGAGI. CDR3 coding DNA: TGTGCCAGCATGAATTTTTATCCGCACCTTGAAAAACTGTTTTTT. This translates into CASMNFYPHLEKLFF.

This chain connects TRBV7-8 to TRBJ2-1, with TRBD2 identical over 8 bases. With V trimmed by 5 bases and J by 6 bases, 6 bases remained unmatched. There are 14 residues in the CDR3. Germline CDR1 reads SGHVS; CDR2 reads FQNEAQ. CDR3 sequence reads: CASSTSAGVNEQFF. The CDR3 DNA follows: TGTGCCAGCAGCACCTCAGCGGGAGTCAATGAGCAGTTCTTC. Supplemented by reference TRBV7-8 and TRBJ2-1, the full variable domain reads GAGVSQSPRYKVAKRGQDVALRCDPISGHVSLFWYQQALGQGPEFLTYFQNEAQLDKSGLPSDRFFAERPEGSVSTLKIQRTQQEDSAVYLCASSTSAGVNEQFFGPGTRLTVL.